The 19 T cell receptor beta chains reported below all come from one sample, sequenced in a study of OX40 agonist ivuxolimab in advanced cancers. Sequencing was performed with immunoSEQ multiplex PCR; in TCRdb, only in-frame clones are kept and a portion is missing. This table holds 60,000 to 65,000 clones, approximately 80% found once. This material consisted of CD4+ or CD8+ T cells sorted from blood, taken in a trial of the OX40 agonist ivuxolimab. Every receptor here comes from an adult with an advanced solid tumor such as melanoma, head and neck, liver or kidney cancer.

The V gene is TRBV4-3, the J gene TRBJ1-1, with D perhaps matching TRBD1 (5 bases). In germline, CDR1 is LGHNA, CDR2 YSLEER. V lost 4 bases to trimming and J lost 0 bases, with 15 bases between them. The CDR3 is 16 residues long. CDR3 in amino acids: CASSLEPGGVNTEAFF. In nucleotides, the CDR3 is TGCGCCAGCAGCCTCGAGCCGGGAGGGGTGAACACTGAAGCTTTCTTT.

This clone was observed once. The chain employs TRBV5-6 and TRBJ1-1; possible D gene TRBD1, 6 bases. CDR1 is SGHDT and CDR2 is YYEEEE in the germline V gene. Trimming removed 3 bases from V and 10 bases from J, with 22 bases in between. This CDR3 has 15 residues. The CDR3 nucleotides read TGTGCCAGCAGCTCCCTAAGGGAGGGGGGGAGTAGAGCTTTCTTT. It codes for CASSSLREGGSRAFF. Using reference TRBV5-6 and TRBJ1-1 for the parts outside the CDR3, the full variable domain is DAGVTQSPTHLIKTRGQQVTLRCSPKSGHDTVSWYQQALGQGPQFIFQYYEEEERQRGNFPDRFSGHQFPNYSSELNVNALLLGDSALYLCASSSLREGGSRAFFGQGTRLTVV.

The chain links TRBV7-9 to TRBJ1-1; 8 bases match TRBD1. This CDR3 has 15 amino acids. Trimming cost V 1 base and J 12 bases; bases outside gene matches: 13. In germline, CDR1 is SEHNR, CDR2 FQNEAQ (reference sequence). CDR3 coding DNA: TGTGCCAGCAGCTTAGTAAGCGGACAGGGTCTACATCCTTTCTTT. Translated: CASSLVSGQGLHPFF.

This clone came up a few times. V gene TRBV14 combines with J gene TRBJ2-5; TRBD2 agrees at 7 bases. Trimming took 4 bases from V and 0 from J; bases not matched to a gene: 5. Per germline, CDR1 SGHDN and CDR2 FVKESK. The CDR3 runs 15 residues. CDR3 DNA: TGTGCCAGCAGCCCGACTAGCCCGTACCAAGAGACCCAGTACTTC. Encoded protein: CASSPTSPYQETQYF.

The chain joins TRBV2 to TRBJ1-4, with D hard to call. The germline CDR1 and CDR2 sequences are SNHLY and FYNNEI. This CDR3 is 15 amino acids long. The V end lost 0 bases, the J end lost 5 bases, and 10 bases lay between the germline ends. The DNA for the CDR3 is TGTGCCAGCAGTGAAGCCTCCCTGGGGAATGAAAAACTGTTTTTT. It encodes CASSEASLGNEKLFF. The full variable domain, in which reference TRBV2 and TRBJ1-4 provide the parts outside the CDR3, is EPEVTQTPSHQVTQMGQEVILRCVPISNHLYFYWYRQILGQKVEFLVSFYNNEISEKSEIFDDQFSVERPDGSNFTLKIRSTKLEDSAMYFCASSEASLGNEKLFFGSGTQLSVL.

The gene calls are TRBV7-2 and TRBJ1-6; the D gene is possibly TRBD1 (5 bases). CDR1 is SGHTA, CDR2 FQGNSA, per germline. Trimming took off 0 bases at V and 7 bases at J, with 10 bases between the two ends. The length of the CDR3 is 15 residues. The CDR3 sequence: CASSLAGALNSPLHF. The CDR3 DNA reads TGTGCCAGCAGCTTAGCAGGGGCTCTCAATTCACCCCTCCACTTT.

This clone was found once. The gene calls are TRBV5-1 and TRBJ2-3; 10 bases match TRBD2. Trimming took 0 bases from V and 6 from J; bases not matched to a gene: 4. The CDR3 runs to 15 residues. Germline lookup yields CDR1 SGHRS and CDR2 YFSETQ. The CDR3 here is CASSLALAGADTQYF. The CDR3 DNA reads as TGCGCCAGCAGCTTGGCCCTAGCGGGAGCGGATACGCAGTATTTT.

The rearrangement joins TRBV7-3 to TRBJ2-1; D ambiguous. Germline-derived CDR1 and CDR2 are SGHTA and FQGTGA. V lost 6 bases and J lost 4, with 22 bases in between. This CDR3 has 17 amino acids. The CDR3 reads CASSLQLGRNFYNEQFF. The CDR3 coding sequence is TGTGCCAGCAGTTTGCAATTGGGTCGAAACTTTTACAATGAGCAGTTCTTC. Full variable domain (rest looked up from reference TRBV7-3 and TRBJ2-1): GAGVSQTPSNKVTEKGKYVELRCDPISGHTALYWYRQSLGQGPEFLIYFQGTGAADDSGLPNDRFFAVRPEGSVSTLKIQRTERGDSAVYLCASSLQLGRNFYNEQFFGPGTRLTVL.

This chain connects TRBV2 to TRBJ1-2, with unresolved D. The CDR3 has 13 amino acids. Trimming cost V 1 base and J 5 bases, with 8 bases left between them. Germline loops: CDR1 SNHLY, CDR2 FYNNEI. In DNA, the CDR3 is TGTGCCAGCAGTGAAGGCAGTTCATATGGCTACACCTTC. Translation gives CASSEGSSYGYTF. Using reference TRBV2 and TRBJ1-2 for the parts outside the CDR3, the full variable domain is EPEVTQTPSHQVTQMGQEVILRCVPISNHLYFYWYRQILGQKVEFLVSFYNNEISEKSEIFDDQFSVERPDGSNFTLKIRSTKLEDSAMYFCASSEGSSYGYTFGSGTRLTVV.

The chain is built from TRBV9 and TRBJ2-1, with TRBD2 as a possible D gene (6 bases). The CDR3 totals 15 residues. Germline loops: CDR1 SGDLS, CDR2 YYNGEE. Trimming cost V 0 bases and J 3 bases, with 10 bases left between them. The CDR3 DNA sequence: TGTGCCAGCAGCGTAGCTGGGGGACTCTACAATGAGCAGTTCTTC. This encodes CASSVAGGLYNEQFF.

The chain recombines TRBV11-2 with TRBJ2-5, with D unclear. This CDR3 has 15 amino acids. Germline CDR1 reads SGHAT; CDR2 reads FQNNGV. Deletions cut 6 bases from V and 0 bases from J, with 14 bases between. CDR3 bases: TGTGCCAGCAGTAGGGCTCAGCAGTACCAAGAGACCCAGTACTTC. As protein: CASSRAQQYQETQYF.

The chain employs TRBV4-1 and TRBJ2-3, with 7 bases aligning to TRBD2. The V gene's germline CDR1 is MGHRA and CDR2 YSYEKL. The CDR3 length is 19 residues. Germline trimming cut 0 bases from V and 2 bases from J; bases unmatched to any gene: 14. This CDR3 reads CASSQDLGASGTVTDTQYF. The CDR3, as DNA: TGCGCCAGCAGCCAAGATCTAGGGGCTAGCGGAACAGTCACAGATACGCAGTATTTT.

V and J are TRBV30 and TRBJ2-5, with a weak D call TRBD2 (7 bases). The CDR3 is 14 residues long. V gave up 2 bases and J gave up 3 bases, with 13 bases separating them. Germline V lookup: CDR1 GTSNPN, CDR2 SVGIG (reference sequence). CDR3 protein: CAWSRGAGEETQYF. Written as DNA, the CDR3 is TGTGCCTGGAGTAGGGGGGCGGGAGAAGAGACCCAGTACTTC.

The chain combines TRBV9 with TRBJ2-1; D ambiguous. The CDR3 covers 14 residues. The ends were cut back, 4 bases at V and 4 bases at J, with 12 bases in the middle. Germline CDR1 is SGDLS and CDR2 is YYNGEE. The CDR3 nucleotides read TGTGCCAGCAGCACGGACCTCTCTTACAATGAGCAGTTCTTC. This sequence encodes CASSTDLSYNEQFF.

The V gene is TRBV5-1, the J gene TRBJ2-1; D uncertain. The CDR3 length is 13 residues. Germline CDR1 SGHRS, CDR2 YFSETQ. Trimming pared 1 base from V and 9 bases from J, leaving 11 bases between. The CDR3 sequence is CASSLLQVGEQFF. The CDR3 bases are TGCGCCAGCAGCTTGTTGCAGGTCGGTGAGCAGTTCTTC.

This rearrangement joins TRBV18 to TRBJ2-5, with TRBD2 as a possible D gene (7 bases). Trimming left V 3 bases short and J 5 bases short, with 22 bases between. The CDR3 extends over 17 amino acids. Germline CDR1 is KGHSH and CDR2 is LQKENI. The chain's CDR3 is CASSPPGHPRGGETQYF. The CDR3 DNA reads as TGTGCCAGCTCACCTCCCGGACACCCCAGGGGAGGGGAGACCCAGTACTTC. Supplemented by reference TRBV18 and TRBJ2-5, the full variable domain reads NAGVMQNPRHLVRRRGQEARLRCSPMKGHSHVYWYRQLPEEGLKFMVYLQKENIIDESGMPKERFSAEFPKEGPSILRIQQVVRGDSAAYFCASSPPGHPRGGETQYFGPGTRLLVL.

The rearrangement links TRBV6-1 to TRBJ2-7; the D is unclear. Germline assignment: CDR1 MNHNS and CDR2 SASEGT. The ends were cut back, 4 bases at V and 2 bases at J, with 12 bases in the middle. The length of the CDR3 is 14 residues. The DNA of the CDR3 is TGTGCCAGCAGTGCATTCGAGTCAGCCTACGAGCAGTACTTC. Its translation: CASSAFESAYEQYF.

The CDR3 sequence is CASRRWRNSYEQYF. The CDR3 DNA reads TGTGCCAGCAGGAGGTGGCGAAACTCCTACGAGCAGTACTTC. This chain links TRBV7-2 with TRBJ2-5; no clear D. Matching the DNA end better, TRBJ2-7 makes the J call doubtful. This CDR3 is 14 amino acids long. The germline gives CDR1 SGHTA, CDR2 FQGNSA.

The chain couples TRBV5-1 to TRBJ2-7, with D tentatively TRBD2 (5 bases). The CDR3 sequence is 13 residues long. Trimming took 0 bases from V and 2 from J, leaving 6 bases between them. Per the germline V gene, CDR1 is SGHRS and CDR2 is YFSETQ. Here the CDR3 DNA reads TGCGCCAGCAGCTTGGAGGGAGCCTACGAGCAGTACTTC. Translating gives CASSLEGAYEQYF.